This entry features one T cell receptor beta chain sequence. The data are from a study of shared T cell receptors in the human thymus. Only in-frame clones appear in the TCRdb table, and some are missing; sequencing was by immunoSEQ multiplex PCR. The table has 550,000 to 800,000 clones, 80% to 90% seen once. V lost 6 bases and J 5 bases, leaving 11 bases between the germline ends. The length of the CDR3 is 12 residues. Germline V gene sequence: CDR1 MDHEN, CDR2 SYDVKM. This sample also belongs to another study, concerning human thymus T cells. That work contributes: It was healthy Finnish infants having corrective surgery for congenital heart defects who were the donors. Resections from corrective heart surgery provided thymus tissue. Seemingly biased V and J gene usage marked thymic and blood repertoires. Overlap was high between thymic repertoires from unrelated individuals, as reported in related research.

The specimen was thymocytes. The chain couples TRBV28 to TRBJ2-7; TRBD1 is a possible D gene (5 bases). The clonotype originates from a girl under three years old with a congenital heart defect. The CDR3 bases are TGTGCCAGCAGCCCACAGGACGACGAGCAGTACTTC. As protein: CASSPQDDEQYF.